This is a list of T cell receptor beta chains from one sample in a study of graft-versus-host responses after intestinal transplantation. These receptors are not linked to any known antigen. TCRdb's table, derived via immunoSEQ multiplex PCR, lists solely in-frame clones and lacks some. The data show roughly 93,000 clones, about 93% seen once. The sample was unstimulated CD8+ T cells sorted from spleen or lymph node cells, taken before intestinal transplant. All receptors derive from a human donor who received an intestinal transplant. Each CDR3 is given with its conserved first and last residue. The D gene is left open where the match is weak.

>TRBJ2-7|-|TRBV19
CASSIGDSSYEQYF
TGTGCCAGTAGTATCGGGGATAGCTCCTACGAGCAGTACTTC
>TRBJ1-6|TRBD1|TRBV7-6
CASSVRPGTGGDNSPLHF
TGTGCCAGCAGCGTGCGTCCCGGGACAGGGGGCGATAATTCACCCCTCCACTTT
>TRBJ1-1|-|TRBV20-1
CSAKEYGEAFF
TGCAGTGCCAAGGAGTATGGTGAAGCTTTCTTT
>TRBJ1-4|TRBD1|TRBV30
CAWSTGQGEKLFF
TGTGCCTGGAGTACCGGACAGGGCGAAAAACTGTTTTTT
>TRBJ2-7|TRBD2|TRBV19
CAASGTSGFLEYF
TGTGCCGCCTCAGGGACTAGCGGGTTTTTGGAGTACTTC
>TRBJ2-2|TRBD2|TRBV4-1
CASSQGPSGRYTGELFF
TGCGCCAGCAGCCAAGGCCCTAGCGGGAGGTACACCGGGGAGCTGTTTTTT
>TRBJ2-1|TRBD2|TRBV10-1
CASSESGTSGYNEQFF
TGCGCCAGCAGTGAGTCGGGGACTAGCGGATACAATGAGCAGTTCTTC
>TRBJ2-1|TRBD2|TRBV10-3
CAISDVSFAGTSESSYNEQFF
TGTGCCATCAGCGACGTCTCCTTCGCCGGGACTAGCGAGAGCTCCTACAATGAGCAGTTCTTC
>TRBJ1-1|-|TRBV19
CASSIIQGILNTEAFF
TGTGCCAGTAGTATTATCCAGGGGATATTGAACACTGAAGCTTTCTTT
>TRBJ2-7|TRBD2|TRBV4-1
CASSQDGLAGAFSYEQYF
TGCGCCAGCAGCCAAGATGGATTAGCGGGGGCCTTCTCCTACGAGCAGTACTTC
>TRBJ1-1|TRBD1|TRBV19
CASTAGQPNTEAFF
TGTGCCAGTACCGCGGGACAGCCGAACACTGAAGCTTTCTTT
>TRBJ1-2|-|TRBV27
CASSLLLGGAGGYTF
TGTGCCAGCAGTTTATTGCTCGGGGGGGCAGGAGGCTACACCTTC
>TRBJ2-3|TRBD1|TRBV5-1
CASSLMGQGAITDTQYF
TGCGCCAGCAGCCTGATGGGACAGGGGGCTATCACAGATACGCAGTATTTT
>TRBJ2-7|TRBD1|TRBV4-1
CASSPYWDSTYEQYF
TGCGCCAGCAGCCCCTACTGGGACAGTACCTACGAGCAGTACTTC
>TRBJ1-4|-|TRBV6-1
CASSDNWEKLFF
TGTGCCAGCAGTGATAACTGGGAAAAACTGTTTTTT
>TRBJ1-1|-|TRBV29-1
CSVPQAGEAFF
TGCAGCGTGCCCCAGGCGGGGGAAGCTTTCTTT
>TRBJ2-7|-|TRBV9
CASSVAAGSYEQYF
TGTGCCAGCAGCGTAGCGGCGGGAAGCTACGAGCAGTACTTC
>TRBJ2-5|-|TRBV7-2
CASSLVRGGTQYF
TGTGCCAGCAGCTTAGTAAGGGGCGGGACCCAGTACTTC
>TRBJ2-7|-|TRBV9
CASSGGPGRKSYEQYF
TGTGCCAGCAGCGGGGGGCCGGGACGGAAGTCCTACGAGCAGTACTTC